These 19 T cell receptor beta chains were all obtained from the same sample, sequenced in a study of T-cell reconstitution after alpha-beta-depleted transplantation in children. The authors prepared the TCRbeta library with unique molecular identifiers. Each CDR3 protein is one row after TCRdb ran MiXCR on the PCR reads. This sample has about 400,000 distinct CDR3 sequences, with over 20% found just once. The material was PBMCs from the stem cell graft donor, obtained from the stem cell graft. All receptors derive from a human donor who donated a stem cell graft to a child with acute myeloid leukemia.

J is TRBJ1-1 and V is TRBV20-1, with D unclear. The CDR3 extends over 13 amino acids. Germline V lookup: CDR1 DFQATT, CDR2 SNEGSKA (reference sequence). V was clipped by 5 bases and J by 3 bases, with 13 bases between them. The CDR3 loop reads CSAADGLYTEAFF. The CDR3 coding sequence is TGCAGTGCTGCCGACGGCCTCTACACTGAAGCTTTCTTT.

This clonotype was picked up a small number of times. The chain recombines TRBV24-1 with TRBJ2-3, with TRBD2 identical over 9 bases. Germline V gives CDR1 KGHDR, CDR2 SFDVKD. The junction had 19 bases not matched to a gene; V was cut back by 7 bases and J by 3 bases. The CDR3 consists of 19 residues. In nucleotides, the CDR3 is TGTGCCACCAGCATTGTGGAGATTAGCGGGAGTTTGAGGACAGATACGCAGTATTTT. This gives the protein CATSIVEISGSLRTDTQYF.

This clonotype was counted between two and nine times. The chain carries TRBV12-3 or TRBV12-4 and TRBJ2-5; D remains unclear. The CDR3 extends over 16 amino acids. V was trimmed by 6 bases and J by 1 base, leaving 18 bases between them. The CDR3 bases are TGTGCCAGCAGCCCAGGCCCATGGCAACTCCAAGAGACCCAGTACTTC. It is translated as CASSPGPWQLQETQYF.

The gene calls are TRBV28 and TRBJ2-3; D possibly uses TRBD1 or TRBD2 (5 bases each). CDR1 and CDR2 from the germline V gene are MDHEN and SYDVKM. The CDR3 has 16 amino acids. Trimming removed 7 bases at V and 4 bases at J, with 21 bases between. DNA of the CDR3: TGTGCCAGCACCAAGGGGACGGTCGCGATCGCAGATACGCAGTATTTT. It specifies CASTKGTVAIADTQYF.

This clonotype has just a few counts. The J gene is TRBJ2-5, the V gene TRBV28; the match to TRBD2 covers 11 bases. The CDR3 loop spans 17 amino acids. Germline CDR1 MDHEN, CDR2 SYDVKM. V shed 4 bases, J shed 5 bases, and the junction held 12 bases outside the gene matches. CDR3 residues: CASSSLAGGPNVETQYF. The CDR3 region has the DNA TGTGCCAGCAGTTCCTTAGCGGGAGGGCCAAATGTGGAGACCCAGTACTTC.

This clonotype has a handful of counts. J is TRBJ2-1 and V is TRBV4-1; TRBD2 matches at 10 bases. V trimming: 0 bases; J trimming: 8 bases; junction bases outside the gene matches: 7. The germline CDR1 and CDR2 sequences are MGHRA and YSYEKL. The CDR3 length is 16 residues. The CDR3 sequence: CASSQDPSGRGDEQFF. The CDR3 bases are TGCGCCAGCAGCCAAGATCCTAGCGGGAGAGGCGATGAGCAGTTCTTC.

The chain carries TRBV28 and TRBJ2-7; 9 bases fit TRBD2. Germline-derived CDR1 and CDR2 are MDHEN and SYDVKM. J lost 7 bases, V lost 7 bases, and 8 bases had no gene match. This CDR3 comprises 13 residues. CDR3 loop: CASTEGLASEQYF. CDR3 sequence (DNA): TGTGCCAGCACGGAGGGACTAGCAAGTGAGCAGTACTTC.

The chain has TRBV23-1 and TRBJ1-5; D is unresolved. Being an ORF, TRBV23-1 has a function that is uncertain. The CDR3 sequence is 8 residues long. The germline V and J ends were trimmed by 9 bases and 6 bases, with 0 bases remaining between them. The CDR3 sequence is CASQPQHF. For the CDR3, the DNA is TGCGCCAGTCAGCCCCAGCATTTT.

This clonotype has just a few counts. The chain employs TRBV21-1 and TRBJ1-2. TRBV21-1 is assigned pseudogene status. This CDR3 has 13 residues. The CDR3 sequence: CASSKEETRGYTF. CDR3 sequence (DNA): TGTGCCAGCAGCAAAGAAGAGACTAGAGGCTACACCTTC.

The rearrangement joins TRBV12-3 or TRBV12-4 to TRBJ2-2, with no clear D. V was trimmed by 2 bases and J by 7 bases, leaving 8 bases between them. The CDR3 contains 13 residues. The CDR3 nucleotides read TGTGCCAGCAGTTTATCAAGACACGGGGAGCTGTTTTTT. Translated, it gives CASSLSRHGELFF.

The gene calls are TRBV20-1 and TRBJ1-1; D gene uncertain. V gave up 4 bases and J gave up 0 bases, with 9 bases separating them. In germline, CDR1 is DFQATT, CDR2 SNEGSKA (reference sequence). The CDR3 loop spans 13 amino acids. The CDR3 sequence: CSATRIMNTEAFF. Here the CDR3 DNA reads TGCAGTGCTACCCGAATTATGAACACTGAAGCTTTCTTT.

This clonotype turned up a few times. CDR3 nucleotide sequence: TGTGCCAGCAGCCCTTCTATCTGGGATGAGCAGTTCTTC. Translation: CASSPSIWDEQFF. The rearrangement joins TRBV7-6 to TRBJ2-1; D gene ambiguous. Germline assignment: CDR1 SGHVS and CDR2 FNYEAQ. V was pared by 5 bases and J by 8 bases, with 13 bases between. CDR3 size: 13 residues.

This clonotype was counted between two and nine times. The chain links TRBV12-3 or TRBV12-4 to TRBJ2-7; possible D gene TRBD2, 6 bases. This CDR3 region has 14 residues. Trimming removed 5 bases at V and 5 bases at J, with 16 bases between. CDR3 residues: CASSPPTGVHEQYF. CDR3 in DNA: TGTGCCAGCAGTCCCCCAACGGGAGTACACGAGCAGTACTTC.

This sequence joins TRBV6-2 or TRBV6-3 and TRBJ2-5, with D perhaps assigned TRBD1 or TRBD2 (5 bases each). Germline loops: CDR1 MNHEY, CDR2 SVGEGT. Trimming pared 8 bases from V and 3 bases from J, leaving 10 bases between. This CDR3 comprises 12 residues. The CDR3 protein is CASAGTKETQYF. CDR3 in DNA: TGTGCCAGCGCCGGGACGAAAGAGACCCAGTACTTC.

The V gene is TRBV7-6, the J gene TRBJ2-1; the D gene is possibly TRBD1 (5 bases). The V end was cut by 5 bases, the J end by 0 bases, with 14 bases between. CDR1 is SGHVS and CDR2 is FNYEAQ in the germline V gene. CDR3 length: 16 amino acids. CDR3 coding DNA: TGTGCCAGCAGCCTGCAAGGGGTTCACTCCTACAATGAGCAGTTCTTC. It encodes CASSLQGVHSYNEQFF.

This clonotype has a count of ten or more. This chain connects TRBV20-1 to TRBJ1-2, with a tentative D call TRBD1 (5 bases). V was shortened by 3 bases and J by 5 bases, with 13 bases between the two germline ends. The CDR3 has 13 amino acids. Germline values: CDR1 DFQATT, CDR2 SNEGSKA (reference sequence). Written as DNA, the CDR3 is TGCAGTGCTAGCCTCGGTCCAGGGTATGGCTACACCTTC. Amino acid sequence: CSASLGPGYGYTF.

This clonotype has only a few counts. The genes are TRBV5-1 and TRBJ1-1; D is undetermined. The V gene's germline CDR1 is SGHRS and CDR2 YFSETQ. V was clipped by 0 bases and J by 1 base, with 10 bases between them. The CDR3 spans 15 residues. CDR3 coding DNA: TGCGCCAGCAGCTTGGCCATTAGGACGAACACTGAAGCTTTCTTT. Amino acids: CASSLAIRTNTEAFF.

This clonotype was recorded many times. V is TRBV12-3 or TRBV12-4 and J is TRBJ1-1; D is uncertain. CDR3 length: 14 residues. Trimming shortened V by 8 bases and J by 5 bases, and 18 bases separated the two germline ends. The CDR3 loop is CASLPAGSRTEAFF. In nucleotides, the CDR3 is TGTGCCAGCTTACCGGCGGGTTCGCGGACTGAAGCTTTCTTT.

The chain has TRBV12-3 or TRBV12-4 and TRBJ2-5; D is undetermined. Trimming shortened V by 2 bases and J by 1 base, and 14 bases separated the two germline ends. CDR3 length: 16 amino acids. The CDR3 sequence: CASSLRVGPAQETQYF. CDR3 bases: TGTGCCAGCAGTTTAAGGGTGGGCCCCGCCCAAGAGACCCAGTACTTC.